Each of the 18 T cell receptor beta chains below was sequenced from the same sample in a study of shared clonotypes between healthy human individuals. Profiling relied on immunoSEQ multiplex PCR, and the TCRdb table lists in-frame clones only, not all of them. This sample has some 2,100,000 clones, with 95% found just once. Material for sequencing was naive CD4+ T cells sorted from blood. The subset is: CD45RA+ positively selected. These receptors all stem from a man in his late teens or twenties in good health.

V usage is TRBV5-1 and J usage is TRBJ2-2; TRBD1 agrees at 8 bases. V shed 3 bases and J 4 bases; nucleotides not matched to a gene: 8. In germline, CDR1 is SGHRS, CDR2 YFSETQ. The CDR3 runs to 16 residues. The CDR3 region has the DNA TGCGCCAGCAGCTCAACCGGGACAGGAGTCACCGGGGAGCTGTTTTTT. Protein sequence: CASSSTGTGVTGELFF.

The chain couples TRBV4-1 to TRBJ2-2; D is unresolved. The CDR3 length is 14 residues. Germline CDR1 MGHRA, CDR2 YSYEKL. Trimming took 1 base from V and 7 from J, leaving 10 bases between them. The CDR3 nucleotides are TGCGCCAGCAGCCAAGGGCGAGGTATCGGGGAGCTGTTTTTT. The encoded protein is CASSQGRGIGELFF.

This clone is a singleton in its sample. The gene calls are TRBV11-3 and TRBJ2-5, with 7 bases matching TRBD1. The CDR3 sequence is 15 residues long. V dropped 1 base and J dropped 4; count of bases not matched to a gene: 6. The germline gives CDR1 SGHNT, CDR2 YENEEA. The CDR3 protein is CASSLGGRGRETQYF. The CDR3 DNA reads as TGTGCCAGCAGCTTAGGGGGCAGGGGGAGAGAGACCCAGTACTTC. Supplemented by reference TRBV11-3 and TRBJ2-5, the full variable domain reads EAGVVQSPRYKIIEKKQPVAFWCNPISGHNTLYWYLQNLGQGPELLIRYENEEAVDDSQLPKDRFSAERLKGVDSTLKIQPAELGDSAVYLCASSLGGRGRETQYFGPGTRLLVL.

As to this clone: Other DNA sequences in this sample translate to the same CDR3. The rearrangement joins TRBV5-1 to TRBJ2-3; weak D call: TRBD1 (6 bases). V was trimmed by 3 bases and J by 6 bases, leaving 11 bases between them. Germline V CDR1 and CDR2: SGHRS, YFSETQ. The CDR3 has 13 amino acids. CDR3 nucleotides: TGCGCCAGCAGCTCTACAGGGCTGGATACGCAGTATTTT. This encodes CASSSTGLDTQYF.

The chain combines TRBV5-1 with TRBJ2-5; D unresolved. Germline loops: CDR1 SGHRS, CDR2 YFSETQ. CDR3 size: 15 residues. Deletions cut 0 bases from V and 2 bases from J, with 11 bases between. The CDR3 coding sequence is TGCGCCAGCAGCTTGGTAGGACGGCTACAAGAGACCCAGTACTTC. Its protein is CASSLVGRLQETQYF.

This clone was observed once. CDR3 nucleotides: TGTGCCAGCAGCTTAATGACCGATGAGCAGTTCTTC. This encodes CASSLMTDEQFF. The J gene is TRBJ2-1, the V gene TRBV11-2, with D unclear. The CDR3 has 12 residues. Germline assignment: CDR1 SGHAT and CDR2 FQNNGV. V gave up 2 bases and J gave up 8 bases, with 7 bases separating them. The full variable domain, in which reference TRBV11-2 and TRBJ2-1 provide the parts outside the CDR3, is EAGVAQSPRYKIIEKRQSVAFWCNPISGHATLYWYQQILGQGPKLLIQFQNNGVVDDSQLPKDRFSAERLKGVDSTLKIQPAKLEDSAVYLCASSLMTDEQFFGPGTRLTVL.

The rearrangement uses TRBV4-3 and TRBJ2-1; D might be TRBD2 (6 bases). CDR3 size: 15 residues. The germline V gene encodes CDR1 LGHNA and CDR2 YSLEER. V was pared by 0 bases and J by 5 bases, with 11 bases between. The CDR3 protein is CASSQEGLPNNEQFF. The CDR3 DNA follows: TGCGCCAGCAGCCAAGAAGGACTACCAAACAATGAGCAGTTCTTC.

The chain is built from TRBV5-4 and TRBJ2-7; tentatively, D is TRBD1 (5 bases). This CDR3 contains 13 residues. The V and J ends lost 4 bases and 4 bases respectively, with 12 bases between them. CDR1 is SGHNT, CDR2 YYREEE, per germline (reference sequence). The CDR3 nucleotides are TGTGCCAGCAGCCCCTCAGGGCGTTACGAGCAGTACTTC. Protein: CASSPSGRYEQYF. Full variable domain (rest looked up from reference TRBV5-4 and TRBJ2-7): ETGVTQSPTHLIKTRGQQVTLRCSSQSGHNTVSWYQQALGQGPQFIFQYYREEENGRGNFPPRFSGLQFPNYSSELNVNALELDDSALYLCASSPSGRYEQYFGPGTRLTVT.

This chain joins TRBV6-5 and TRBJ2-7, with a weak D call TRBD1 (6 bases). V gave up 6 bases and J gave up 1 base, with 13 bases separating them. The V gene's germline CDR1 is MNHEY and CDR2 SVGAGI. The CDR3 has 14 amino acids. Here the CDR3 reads CASSSTGNSYEQYF. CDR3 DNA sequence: TGTGCCAGCAGCTCCACAGGGAATTCCTACGAGCAGTACTTC.

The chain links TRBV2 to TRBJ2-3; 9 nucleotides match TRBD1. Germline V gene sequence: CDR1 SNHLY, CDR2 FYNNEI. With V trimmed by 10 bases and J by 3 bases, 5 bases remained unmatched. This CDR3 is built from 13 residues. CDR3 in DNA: TGTGCCATCGCGGGACAGGGAACAGATACGCAGTATTTT. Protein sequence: CAIAGQGTDTQYF.

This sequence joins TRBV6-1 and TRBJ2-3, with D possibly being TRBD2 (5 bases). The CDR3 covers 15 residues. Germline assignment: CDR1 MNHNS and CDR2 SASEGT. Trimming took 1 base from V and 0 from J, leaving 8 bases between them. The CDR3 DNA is TGTGCCAGCAGTGAAGGAGCGGCTAGCACAGATACGCAGTATTTT. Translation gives CASSEGAASTDTQYF.

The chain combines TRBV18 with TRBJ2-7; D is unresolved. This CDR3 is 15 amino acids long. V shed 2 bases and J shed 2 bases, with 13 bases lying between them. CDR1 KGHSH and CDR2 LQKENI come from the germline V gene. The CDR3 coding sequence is TGTGCCAGCTCACCAGGTGGGGAACTAACCTACGAGCAGTACTTC. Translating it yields CASSPGGELTYEQYF.

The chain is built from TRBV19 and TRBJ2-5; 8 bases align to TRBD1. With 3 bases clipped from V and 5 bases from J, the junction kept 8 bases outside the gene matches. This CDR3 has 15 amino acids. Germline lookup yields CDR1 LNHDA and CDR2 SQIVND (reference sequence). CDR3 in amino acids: CASSISGTGRETQYF. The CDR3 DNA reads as TGTGCCAGTAGTATTTCGGGGACAGGCCGGGAGACCCAGTACTTC. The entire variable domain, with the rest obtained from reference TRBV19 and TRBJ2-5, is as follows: DGGITQSPKYLFRKEGQNVTLSCEQNLNHDAMYWYRQDPGQGLRLIYYSQIVNDFQKGDIAEGYSVSREKKESFPLTVTSAQKNPTAFYLCASSISGTGRETQYFGPGTRLLVL.

The CDR3 region has the DNA TGTGCCAGCAGCTCCAACTCGGACGAGCAGTACTTC. Its translation is CASSSNSDEQYF. The gene calls are TRBV7-9 and TRBJ2-7; D not resolved. V lost 4 bases and J lost 5, with 9 bases in between. The germline CDR1 and CDR2 sequences are SEHNR and FQNEAQ (reference sequence). The CDR3 loop spans 12 amino acids.

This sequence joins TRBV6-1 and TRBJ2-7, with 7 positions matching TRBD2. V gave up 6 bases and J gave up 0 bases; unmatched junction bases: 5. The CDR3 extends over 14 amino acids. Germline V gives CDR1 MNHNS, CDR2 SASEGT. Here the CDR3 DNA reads TGTGCCAGCAGCCGGGAGGTGGGCTCCTACGAGCAGTACTTC. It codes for CASSREVGSYEQYF.

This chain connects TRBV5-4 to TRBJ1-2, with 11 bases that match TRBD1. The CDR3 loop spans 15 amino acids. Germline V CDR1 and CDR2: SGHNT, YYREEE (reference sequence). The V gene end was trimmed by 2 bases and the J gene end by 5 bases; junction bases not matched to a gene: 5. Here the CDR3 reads CASSLPGQGGYGYTF. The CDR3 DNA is TGTGCCAGCAGCTTACCGGGACAGGGGGGATATGGCTACACCTTC.

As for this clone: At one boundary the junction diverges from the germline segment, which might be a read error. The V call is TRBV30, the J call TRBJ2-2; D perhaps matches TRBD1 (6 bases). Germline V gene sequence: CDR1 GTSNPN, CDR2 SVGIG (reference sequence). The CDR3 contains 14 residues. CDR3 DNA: TGTGCCTGCCAAGGACAGATTAACACCGGGGAGCTGGTTTTT. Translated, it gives CACQGQINTGELVF.

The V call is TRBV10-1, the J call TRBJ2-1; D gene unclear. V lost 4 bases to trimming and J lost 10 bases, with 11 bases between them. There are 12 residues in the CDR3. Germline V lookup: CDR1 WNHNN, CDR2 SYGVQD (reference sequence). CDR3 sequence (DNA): TGCGCCAGCAGTGCAACCATCCGCGAGCAGTTCTTC. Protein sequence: CASSATIREQFF.